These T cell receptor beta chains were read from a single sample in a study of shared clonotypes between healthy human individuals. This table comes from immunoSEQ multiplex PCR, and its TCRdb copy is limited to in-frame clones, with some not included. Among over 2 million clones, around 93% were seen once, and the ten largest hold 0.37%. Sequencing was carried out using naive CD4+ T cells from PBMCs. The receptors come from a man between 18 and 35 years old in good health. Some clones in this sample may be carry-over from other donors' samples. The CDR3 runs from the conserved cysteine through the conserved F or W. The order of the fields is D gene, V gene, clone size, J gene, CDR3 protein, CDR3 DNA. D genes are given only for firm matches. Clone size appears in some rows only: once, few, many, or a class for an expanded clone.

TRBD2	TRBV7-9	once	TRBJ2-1	CASSPRTSGRGYNEQFF	TGTGCCAGCAGCCCCCGGACTAGCGGGAGGGGTTACAATGAGCAGTTCTTC
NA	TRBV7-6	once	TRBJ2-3	CASSPRGIAWEARADTQYF	TGTGCCAGCAGCCCCCGGGGGATTGCGTGGGAGGCGAGGGCAGATACGCAGTATTTT
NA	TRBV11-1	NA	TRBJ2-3	CASSPHESIAASTDTQYF	TGTGCCAGCAGCCCCCACGAGTCCATAGCGGCTAGCACAGATACGCAGTATTTT
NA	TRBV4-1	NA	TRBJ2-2	CASSQPRQGNTGELFF	TGCGCCAGCAGCCAACCACGTCAGGGAAACACCGGGGAGCTGTTTTTT
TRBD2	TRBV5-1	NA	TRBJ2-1	CASSLVGTRGNEQFF	TGCGCCAGCAGCTTGGTAGGGACTAGGGGTAATGAGCAGTTCTTC
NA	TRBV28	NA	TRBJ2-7	CASSPSAREQYF	TGTGCCAGCAGTCCTTCCGCCCGCGAGCAGTACTTC
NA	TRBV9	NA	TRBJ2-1	CASSGDGGGYNEQFF	TGTGCCAGCAGCGGCGACGGAGGGGGCTACAATGAGCAGTTCTTC
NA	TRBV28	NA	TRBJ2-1	CASSLTGGEQFF	TGTGCCAGCAGTTTAACAGGAGGAGAGCAGTTCTTC
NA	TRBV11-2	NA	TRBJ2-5	CASTSRETQYF	TGTGCCAGCACCTCGAGAGAGACCCAGTACTTC
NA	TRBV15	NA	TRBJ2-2	CATSRDLTGELFF	TGTGCCACCAGCAGAGATCTGACCGGGGAGCTGTTTTTT
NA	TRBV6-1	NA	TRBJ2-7	CASSGIGRVDEQYF	TGTGCCAGCAGCGGCATTGGACGGGTTGACGAGCAGTACTTC
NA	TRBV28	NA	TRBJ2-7	CASSFEGGREQYF	TGTGCCAGCAGTTTCGAGGGGGGTCGGGAGCAGTACTTC
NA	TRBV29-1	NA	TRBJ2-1	CSVTGTYNEQFF	TGCAGCGTGACTGGCACCTACAATGAGCAGTTCTTC
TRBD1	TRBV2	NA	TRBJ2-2	CASRRDRGGTGELFF	TGTGCCAGCAGGAGGGACAGGGGTGGCACCGGGGAGCTGTTTTTT
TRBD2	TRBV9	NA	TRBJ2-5	CASSVSGREETQYF	TGTGCCAGCAGCGTTAGCGGGAGGGAGGAGACCCAGTACTTC
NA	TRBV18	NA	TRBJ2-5	CASSPLEGQETQYF	TGTGCCAGCTCACCACTGGAGGGACAAGAGACCCAGTACTTC
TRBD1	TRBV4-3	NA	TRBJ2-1	CASSHQGDNEQFF	TGCGCCAGCAGCCATCAGGGGGACAATGAGCAGTTCTTC
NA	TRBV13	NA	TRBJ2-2	CASSLSRNTGELFF	TGTGCCAGCAGCTTATCCCGGAACACCGGGGAGCTGTTTTTT
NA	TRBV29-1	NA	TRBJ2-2	CSVEVGKGTGELFF	TGCAGCGTTGAAGTAGGTAAAGGCACCGGGGAGCTGTTTTTT
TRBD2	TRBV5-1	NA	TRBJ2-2	CASRKLLLAGEGDTGELFF	TGCGCCAGCCGAAAGCTCCTTCTAGCGGGAGAAGGGGACACCGGGGAGCTGTTTTTT
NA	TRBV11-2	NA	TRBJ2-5	CASSLVTNQETQYF	TGTGCCAGCAGCTTAGTGACTAACCAAGAGACCCAGTACTTC
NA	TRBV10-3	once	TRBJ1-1	CAISISQSGEDTEAFF	TGTGCCATCAGCATTAGCCAGTCGGGTGAGGACACTGAAGCTTTCTTT
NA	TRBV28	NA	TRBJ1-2	CASSLRLDGGYTF	TGTGCCAGCAGTTTAAGGCTCGATGGGGGCTACACCTTC
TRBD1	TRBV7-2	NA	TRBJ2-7	CASSPLYGDRDEQYF	TGTGCCAGCAGCCCCTTGTACGGGGACAGGGACGAGCAGTACTTC
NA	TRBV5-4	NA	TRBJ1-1	CASSFPDGLNTEAFF	TGTGCCAGCAGCTTCCCTGACGGGCTGAACACTGAAGCTTTCTTT
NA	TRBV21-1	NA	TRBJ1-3	CASSTVPGQGSGNTIYF	TGTGCCAGCAGCACCGTCCCGGGACAGGGGTCCGGAAACACCATATATTTT
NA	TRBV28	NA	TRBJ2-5	CASSRQLRGTQYF	TGTGCCAGCTCCCGGCAGTTAAGGGGGACCCAGTACTTC
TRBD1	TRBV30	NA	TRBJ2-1	CAWSETGTSTLANEQFF	TGTGCCTGGAGTGAGACAGGGACATCCACCCTGGCGAATGAGCAGTTCTTC
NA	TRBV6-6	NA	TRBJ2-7	CASRMTFASYEQYF	TGTGCCAGCAGGATGACTTTTGCCTCCTACGAGCAGTACTTC
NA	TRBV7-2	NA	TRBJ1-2	CASSLVGANANYGYTF	TGTGCCAGCAGCTTAGTAGGGGCAAACGCTAACTATGGCTACACCTTC
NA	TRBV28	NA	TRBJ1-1	CASSFDGATMNTEAFF	TGTGCCAGCAGTTTCGATGGAGCCACGATGAACACTGAAGCTTTCTTT
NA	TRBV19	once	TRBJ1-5	CASSNRAAQPQHF	TGTGCCAGTAGTAACAGGGCTGCCCAGCCCCAGCATTTT
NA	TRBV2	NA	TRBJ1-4	CASREGRGSEKLFF	TGTGCCAGCAGAGAGGGACGAGGGAGTGAAAAACTGTTTTTT
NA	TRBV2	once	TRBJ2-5	CASGQGYQETQYF	TGTGCCAGTGGCCAGGGGTACCAAGAGACCCAGTACTTC
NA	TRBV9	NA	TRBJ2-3	CASTVKGGGTDTQYF	TGTGCCAGCACCGTCAAGGGGGGAGGAACAGATACGCAGTATTTT
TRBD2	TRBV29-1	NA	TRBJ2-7	CSVELAGPYEQYF	TGCAGCGTTGAACTAGCGGGTCCCTACGAGCAGTACTTC
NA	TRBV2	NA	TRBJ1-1	CASSERVGGMNTEAFF	TGTGCCAGCAGTGAAAGGGTCGGGGGCATGAACACTGAAGCTTTCTTT
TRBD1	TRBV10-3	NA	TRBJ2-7	CAISYSPGQGARYEQYF	TGTGCCATCAGTTATTCCCCGGGACAGGGGGCGCGCTACGAGCAGTACTTC